This passage covers 17 T cell receptor beta chains from one sample sequenced in a study of cytomegalovirus exposure and HLA in healthy donors. PCR employed 60 Vbeta and 13 Jbeta primers. TCRdb's copy holds only in-frame clones and misses some; the assay was immunoSEQ multiplex PCR. The data contain 200,000 or so clones, 84% of them singletons. Specimen: PBMCs. All receptors come from a boy aged 5-17 years in good health and CMV-seronegative.

This clone has a single count. The chain is built from TRBV28 and TRBJ1-6; D may be TRBD1 (5 bases). This CDR3 has 14 amino acids. The germline V and J ends were trimmed by 2 bases and 9 bases, with 11 bases remaining between them. The germline CDR1 and CDR2 sequences are MDHEN and SYDVKM. Here the CDR3 reads CASSLAGFGSPLHF. The DNA for the CDR3 is TGTGCCAGCAGTTTAGCAGGGTTCGGTTCACCCCTCCACTTT.

V and J are TRBV2 and TRBJ2-5; the match to TRBD1 covers 9 bases. V lost 8 bases and J lost 6; bases outside the gene matches: 10. The CDR3 has 14 residues. Germline V gene lookup returns CDR1 SNHLY and CDR2 FYNNEI. The CDR3 DNA reads as TGTGCCAGCGAGGGACAGGGAGGTTCACAGACCCAGTACTTC. It is translated as CASEGQGGSQTQYF. Full variable domain (missing parts from reference TRBV2 and TRBJ2-5): EPEVTQTPSHQVTQMGQEVILRCVPISNHLYFYWYRQILGQKVEFLVSFYNNEISEKSEIFDDQFSVERPDGSNFTLKIRSTKLEDSAMYFCASEGQGGSQTQYFGPGTRLLVL.

This clone has only one observation. V usage is TRBV19 and J usage is TRBJ1-1; maybe TRBD1 (5 bases). With 5 bases removed from V and 6 bases from J, the gap between germline ends came to 16 bases. Germline V CDR1 and CDR2: LNHDA, SQIVND (reference sequence). This CDR3 is 14 amino acids long. CDR3 sequence: CASSAQGGAAEAFF. Written as DNA, the CDR3 is TGTGCCAGTAGTGCCCAAGGTGGGGCCGCTGAAGCTTTCTTT.

The rearrangement links TRBV7-2 to TRBJ2-5; TRBD1 is a possible D gene (5 bases). The J call may be mistaken, given a closer DNA end match to TRBJ2-7. Germline V lookup: CDR1 SGHTA, CDR2 FQGNSA. This CDR3 comprises 18 residues. The CDR3 DNA sequence: TGTGCCAGCAGCTCCTGGTCAGGGATGATCGTGTCATCCTACGAGCAGTACTTC. This codes for CASSSWSGMIVSSYEQYF.

This clone was seen once. The chain carries TRBV5-6 and TRBJ2-1; 8 bases fit TRBD1. This CDR3 is built from 14 residues. Trimming at V came to 7 bases and at J to 4 bases, leaving 7 bases not matched to a gene. Germline V lookup: CDR1 SGHDT, CDR2 YYEEEE. This CDR3 reads CASSLRDRYNEQFF. CDR3 sequence (DNA): TGTGCCAGCTCACTCCGGGACAGGTACAATGAGCAGTTCTTC.

The chain combines TRBV7-8 with TRBJ1-6; 7 bases map to TRBD1. The CDR3 is 15 residues long. Germline assignment: CDR1 SGHVS and CDR2 FQNEAQ. V dropped 7 bases and J dropped 6; count of bases not matched to a gene: 9. The CDR3, as DNA: TGTGCCAGCACCTCTCAAGGGGACAGTAATTCACCCCTCCACTTT. Translating it yields CASTSQGDSNSPLHF.

The genes are TRBV25-1 and TRBJ2-6; 7 nucleotides agree with TRBD1. The V gene end was trimmed by 7 bases and the J gene end by 0 bases; junction bases not matched to a gene: 12. This CDR3 is built from 18 residues. Germline V gives CDR1 MGHDK, CDR2 SYGVNS. CDR3: CASTMTGQTSSGANVLTF. CDR3 in DNA: TGTGCCAGCACTATGACGGGACAGACCTCCTCTGGGGCCAACGTCCTGACTTTC.

The V call is TRBV2, the J call TRBJ2-1; unclear D gene. Per germline, CDR1 SNHLY and CDR2 FYNNEI. This CDR3 region has 12 residues. With 3 bases removed from V and 5 bases from J, the gap between germline ends came to 5 bases. The chain's CDR3 is CASSDSDNEQFF. The CDR3, as DNA: TGTGCCAGCAGTGATTCGGACAATGAGCAGTTCTTC.

The genes are TRBV5-1 and TRBJ2-2, with D possibly being TRBD2 (6 bases). Germline values: CDR1 SGHRS, CDR2 YFSETQ. V was clipped by 0 bases and J by 9 bases, with 12 bases between them. CDR3 length: 14 residues. The DNA of the CDR3 is TGCGCCAGCAGCTTGGAGGGGCGGGGCCGGGAGCTGTTTTTT. It translates to CASSLEGRGRELFF.

The chain employs TRBV6-1 and TRBJ2-1, with D possibly being TRBD2 (5 bases). Trimming removed 8 bases from V and 3 bases from J, with 17 bases in between. Germline CDR1 MNHNS, CDR2 SASEGT. The CDR3 covers 15 residues. The CDR3 DNA sequence: TGTGCCAGCCGTTTAAGCGGCTTCTTCTACAATGAGCAGTTCTTC. The encoded protein is CASRLSGFFYNEQFF.

This chain links TRBV29-1 with TRBJ1-2; 12 bases fit TRBD1. The germline gives CDR1 SQVTM, CDR2 ANQGSEA. V shed 7 bases and J 7 bases; nucleotides not matched to a gene: 4. This CDR3 has 12 residues. The CDR3 reads CSAGDRGLGYTF. As DNA, the CDR3 is TGCAGCGCCGGGGACAGGGGGCTTGGCTACACCTTC.

V is TRBV6-1 and J is TRBJ1-1; D is possibly TRBD1 (5 bases). V gave up 9 bases and J gave up 4 bases, with 15 bases separating them. The CDR3 covers 13 residues. Germline CDR1 is MNHNS and CDR2 is SASEGT. The CDR3 protein is CASWTSQITEAFF. In DNA form, the CDR3 reads TGTGCCAGTTGGACAAGTCAAATCACTGAAGCTTTCTTT.

This rearrangement joins TRBV6-5 to TRBJ1-5, with 9 bases that match TRBD1. Looked up from germline, CDR1 is MNHEY and CDR2 is SVGAGI. The CDR3 consists of 15 residues. The junction had 7 bases not matched to a gene; V was cut back by 6 bases and J by 4 bases. CDR3 DNA: TGTGCCAGCAGACTGGGACAGGGAAAAAATCAGCCCCAGCATTTT. As protein: CASRLGQGKNQPQHF.

This chain links TRBV19 with TRBJ1-5; no definite D call. This CDR3 contains 14 residues. The ends were cut back, 6 bases at V and 1 base at J, with 10 bases in the middle. CDR1 is LNHDA and CDR2 is SQIVND in the germline V gene (reference sequence). This chain's CDR3 is CASREAGSNQPQHF. The CDR3 nucleotides are TGTGCCAGTAGGGAGGCGGGGAGCAATCAGCCCCAGCATTTT.

This chain links TRBV5-6 with TRBJ2-7; TRBD1 matches at 7 bases. Germline CDR1 is SGHDT and CDR2 is YYEEEE. With V trimmed by 4 bases and J by 2 bases, 3 bases remained unmatched. The CDR3 totals 13 residues. CDR3: CASSQGQTYEQYF. DNA of the CDR3: TGTGCCAGCAGCCAGGGACAGACCTACGAGCAGTACTTC.

This clone was detected only a few times. The V gene is TRBV6-7, the J gene TRBJ2-2, with 12 bases identical to TRBD2. TRBV6-7 is marked as an open reading frame, function uncertain. The CDR3 contains 16 residues. The junction had 3 bases not matched to a gene; V was cut back by 0 bases and J by 7 bases. The CDR3 loop reads CASSYSSSGGGGELFF. The CDR3 DNA reads TGTGCCAGCAGTTACTCGTCTAGCGGGGGGGGCGGGGAGCTGTTTTTT.

This clone was seen a few times. V gene TRBV2 combines with J gene TRBJ1-6, with TRBD1 matching 10 bases. The CDR3 runs to 15 residues. With V trimmed by 7 bases and J by 10 bases, 10 bases remained unmatched. Per germline, CDR1 SNHLY and CDR2 FYNNEI. The CDR3 coding sequence is TGTGCCAGCAAAGCCGGGACAGGGGATAGGTCACCCCTCCACTTT. This encodes CASKAGTGDRSPLHF.